A selection of T cell receptor beta chains follows, all from one sample in a study of post-analysis software for immune sequencing data. Using its own MiXCR run on the PCR reads, TCRdb lists one record per CDR3 protein. The sample records 450,000 to 700,000 distinct CDR3 sequences, roughly 47% being singletons. The sequenced sample was blood. These receptor sequences come from a girl aged 5-17 years with multiple sclerosis. CDR3s include the opening cysteine and the closing phenylalanine or tryptophan. Fields, in order: D gene, V gene, clone size, J gene, CDR3 protein, CDR3 DNA. The D gene is left open where the match is weak. Clone size is not always given. Where it is, it says once, few, many or a class for expanded clones.

TRBD1,TRBV6-5,many,TRBJ2-6,CASSGQGAGANVLTF,TGTGCCAGCAGTGGACAGGGGGCTGGGGCCAACGTCCTGACTTTC
NA,TRBV29-1,NA,TRBJ2-3,CSVDTGRLNTQYF,TGCAGCGTTGACACCGGACGGTTAAATACGCAGTATTTT
TRBD2,TRBV24-1,NA,TRBJ2-1,CATSDFGGREDNEQFF,TGTGCCACCAGTGATTTCGGAGGGAGGGAAGACAATGAGCAGTTCTTC
TRBD2,TRBV9,NA,TRBJ2-3,CASSVGGSGGQDTQYF,TGTGCCAGCAGCGTAGGAGGTAGCGGGGGCCAAGATACGCAGTATTTT
TRBD1,TRBV12-3/TRBV12-4,few,TRBJ2-5,CASTMTPGQGSGQETQYF,TGTGCCAGCACCATGACCCCGGGACAGGGATCGGGACAAGAGACCCAGTACTTC
NA,TRBV27,few,TRBJ1-5,CASSFSGAPDQPQHF,TGTGCCAGCAGTTTTTCAGGGGCGCCGGATCAGCCCCAGCATTTT
NA,TRBV6-5,few,TRBJ2-6,CASSYGAAGANVLTF,TGTGCCAGCAGTTACGGAGCTGCTGGGGCCAACGTCCTGACTTTC
NA,TRBV3-1,NA,TRBJ2-7,CASSQVRASYEQYF,TGTGCCAGCAGCCAAGTCAGGGCGAGCTACGAGCAGTACTTC
TRBD1,TRBV5-1,few,TRBJ2-1,CASSAGQVTYNEQFF,TGCGCCAGCAGCGCGGGACAGGTTACCTACAATGAGCAGTTCTTC
TRBD2,TRBV7-8,NA,TRBJ2-5,CAGSDLAGGETQYF,TGTGCCGGCAGCGATTTAGCGGGGGGAGAGACCCAGTACTTC
NA,TRBV29-1,few,TRBJ2-7,CSVSGLGGIYEQYF,TGCAGCGTTTCCGGACTGGGGGGCATCTACGAGCAGTACTTC
NA,TRBV6-6,few,TRBJ1-2,CASSYSGGHYGYTF,TGTGCCAGCAGTTACTCGGGGGGCCACTATGGCTACACCTTC
TRBD2,TRBV20-1,NA,TRBJ2-3,CSARETSGPTDTQYF,TGCAGTGCTAGAGAGACTAGCGGCCCCACAGATACGCAGTATTTT
TRBD1,TRBV5-1,NA,TRBJ2-4,CASSLPTGSTEQYF,TGCGCCAGCAGCTTGCCGACAGGGTCTACGGAGCAGTACTTC
NA,TRBV27,few,TRBJ2-7,CASSLAGKGEQYF,TGTGCCAGCAGTTTGGCAGGGAAGGGCGAGCAGTACTTC
TRBD1,TRBV12-3/TRBV12-4,NA,TRBJ1-1,CASSHGQGSTEAFF,TGTGCCAGCAGCCATGGACAGGGGAGCACTGAAGCTTTCTTT
TRBD2,TRBV6-5,NA,TRBJ2-7,CANSSQTSGAAFPYEQYF,TGTGCCAACAGTTCCCAGACTAGCGGGGCCGCTTTCCCCTACGAGCAGTACTTC
NA,TRBV20-1,few,TRBJ1-1,CSARASGVLNTEAFF,TGCAGTGCTAGAGCCTCGGGGGTCCTGAACACTGAAGCTTTCTTT
NA,TRBV29-1,few,TRBJ1-2,CSVVGGLSYGYTF,TGCAGCGTTGTAGGCGGACTGTCCTATGGCTACACCTTC
TRBD1,TRBV4-2,few,TRBJ2-1,CASSQDGTVYNEQFF,TGTGCCAGCAGCCAAGACGGGACAGTCTACAATGAGCAGTTCTTC
NA,TRBV29-1,few,TRBJ1-2,CSVETHGAAGYGYTF,TGCAGCGTTGAAACTCACGGGGCCGCGGGCTATGGCTACACCTTC
NA,TRBV6-4,NA,TRBJ1-1,CASSDEHLTEAFF,TGTGCCAGCAGTGACGAACATCTGACTGAAGCTTTCTTT
NA,TRBV5-6,NA,TRBJ1-2,CASSLGPLPEDGYTF,TGTGCCAGCAGCTTGGGTCCCCTCCCGGAGGATGGCTACACCTTC
NA,TRBV20-1,few,TRBJ1-2,CSARDQVGAGGYTF,TGCAGTGCTAGAGACCAGGTTGGGGCGGGAGGCTACACCTTC
NA,TRBV4-1,NA,TRBJ1-4,CASSHPMAKLFF,TGCGCCAGCAGCCACCCGATGGCAAAACTGTTTTTT
TRBD2,TRBV7-9,NA,TRBJ2-3,CASSSSGLAVTDTQYF,TGTGCCAGCAGCTCATCGGGACTAGCGGTTACAGATACGCAGTATTTT
TRBD2,TRBV10-2,NA,TRBJ2-3,CASRWTSGSGDTQYF,TGCGCCAGCAGATGGACTAGCGGGAGTGGAGATACGCAGTATTTT
NA,TRBV7-2,NA,TRBJ2-5,CASSFGDPSETQYF,TGTGCCAGCAGCTTCGGGGACCCCAGTGAGACCCAGTACTTC
NA,TRBV6-6,few,TRBJ1-2,CASSYSTGAHYGYTF,TGTGCCAGCAGTTACTCGACTGGGGCGCACTATGGCTACACCTTC
NA,TRBV9,many,TRBJ2-3,CASSAESTDTQYF,TGTGCCAGCAGCGCCGAAAGCACAGATACGCAGTATTTT
NA,TRBV4-2,NA,TRBJ2-1,CASSQSLRDASYNEQFF,TGTGCCAGCAGCCAGTCGTTGCGGGACGCCTCCTACAATGAGCAGTTCTTC
NA,TRBV6-6,NA,TRBJ2-1,CASSYSTQNEQFF,TGTGCCAGCAGTTACTCGACGCAGAATGAGCAGTTCTTC
NA,TRBV6-2/TRBV6-3,NA,TRBJ2-7,CASSLTWYEQYF,TGTGCCAGCAGTCTTACTTGGTACGAGCAGTACTTC
TRBD2,TRBV20-1,few,TRBJ2-7,CSARGTLAGDEQYF,TGCAGTGCTAGAGGGACCTTAGCGGGAGACGAGCAGTACTTC
TRBD1,TRBV12-3/TRBV12-4,few,TRBJ2-1,CASKSPGGLYNEQFF,TGTGCCAGCAAGAGCCCAGGGGGCCTATACAATGAGCAGTTCTTC
NA,TRBV12-3/TRBV12-4,NA,TRBJ1-5,CASSLSRSRRQPQHF,TGTGCCAGCAGTCTCTCTCGAAGCAGACGACAGCCCCAGCATTTT
NA,TRBV20-1,NA,TRBJ2-5,CSARSPFGGWLETQYF,TGCAGTGCTAGATCACCCTTCGGGGGCTGGTTGGAGACCCAGTACTTC
TRBD1,TRBV6-6,NA,TRBJ2-7,CASSPGPGQGVGEQYF,TGTGCCAGCAGTCCAGGCCCGGGACAGGGGGTAGGTGAGCAGTACTTC
TRBD1,TRBV12-3/TRBV12-4,few,TRBJ1-4,CASSPGTAEKLFF,TGTGCCAGCAGTCCCGGGACAGCTGAAAAACTGTTTTTT
NA,TRBV11-2,NA,TRBJ1-1,CASSLAYLRRGGYRGARAFF,TGTGCCAGCAGCTTAGCGTACCTACGGAGAGGAGGGTACCGGGGTGCTAGGGCTTTCTTT
TRBD1,TRBV6-5,NA,TRBJ1-1,CASSYELQGPAFF,TGTGCCAGCAGTTACGAGCTACAGGGGCCGGCTTTCTTT
TRBD1,TRBV12-3/TRBV12-4,NA,TRBJ1-2,CASSPLRQGVYGYTF,TGTGCCAGCAGCCCCTTGAGACAGGGGGTTTATGGCTACACCTTC
NA,TRBV20-1,NA,TRBJ2-7,CSARPPGGGTYEQYF,TGCAGTGCTAGGCCTCCAGGAGGGGGCACCTACGAGCAGTACTTC
TRBD1,TRBV29-1,NA,TRBJ2-7,CSGAGTGSSYEQYF,TGCAGCGGCGCCGGGACAGGTAGCTCCTACGAGCAGTACTTC
NA,TRBV10-3,NA,TRBJ2-1,CAISDHKETQFF,TGTGCCATCAGTGACCACAAAGAGACCCAGTTCTTC
NA,TRBV6-1,NA,TRBJ2-1,CASSRELYNEQFF,TGTGCCAGCAGCCGGGAACTCTACAATGAGCAGTTCTTC
NA,TRBV12-3/TRBV12-4,NA,TRBJ2-4,CASSLAATLSKDIQYF,TGTGCCAGCAGTTTAGCGGCCACCCTAAGCAAAGACATTCAGTACTTC
NA,TRBV7-6,NA,TRBJ2-3,CASSFRETTDTQYF,TGTGCCAGCAGCTTCCGGGAAACCACAGATACGCAGTATTTT
TRBD2,TRBV3-1,NA,TRBJ2-5,CASSQQAGPQETQYF,TGTGCCAGCAGCCAGCAAGCGGGACCGCAAGAGACCCAGTACTTC
TRBD2,TRBV20-1,NA,TRBJ2-7,CSASHTSGSSYEQYF,TGCAGTGCTTCCCACACTAGCGGCAGCTCCTACGAGCAGTACTTC
NA,TRBV12-3/TRBV12-4,medium-sized,TRBJ2-5,CASSLGETQYF,TGTGCCAGCAGTTTAGGAGAGACCCAGTACTTC
TRBD2,TRBV7-9,NA,TRBJ2-1,CASSFMPGLAGGSSYNEQFF,TGTGCCAGCAGTTTTATGCCGGGACTAGCGGGGGGAAGCTCCTACAATGAGCAGTTCTTC
NA,TRBV29-1,NA,TRBJ1-2,CSVEEGGAYYGYTF,TGCAGCGTTGAAGAGGGGGGGGCGTACTATGGCTACACCTTC
NA,TRBV4-1,NA,TRBJ2-7,CASSQDGAGSSYEQYF,TGCGCCAGCAGCCAAGATGGGGCAGGGAGCTCCTACGAGCAGTACTTC
TRBD1,TRBV20-1,few,TRBJ1-1,CSARTGPNTEAFF,TGCAGTGCACGGACAGGCCCGAACACTGAAGCTTTCTTT